This T cell receptor beta chain was identified during a study of regulatory T cells in long-lasting Graves disease (dated by TCRdb to the early 2020s). Regarding the research as a whole: To count as having persistent Graves' disease, a patient had to have received antithyroid drug treatment for over 5 years with TSH receptor autoantibodies remaining persistently positive. This study used TCR sequencing and RNA sequencing of peripheral blood to compare persistent Graves' disease patients against newly diagnosed Graves' disease patients. The study was registered as a clinical trial and conducted in China. A total of roughly 35 samples were covered by TCR sequencing, comprising approximately 13 persistent and some 20 newly diagnosed Graves' disease patients. On average, persistent Graves' disease patients in the clinical cohort had been on antithyroid drugs for about 9.3 years.

This clonotype was seen a handful of times. The clone's antigen remains unknown. No clone much larger than this one lies a single base away; base qualities are absent. Library prep was done by multiplex PCR. Sequencing was carried out with an Illumina HiSeq 4000. To build TCR beta libraries, CDR3 regions were amplified by Arm-PCR using iRepertoire HTBI primers. Before sequencing, the PCR products went through gel purification. The original methods were these. Gene usage analysis of CDR3 amino acid clonotypes used the roughly 60 TRBV and around 14 TRBJ segments found across samples. Filtered high-quality paired reads were merged into contigs using COPE and FqMerger. BLAST was used to align contigs to the IMGT TRBV, TRBD and TRBJ reference genes, and CDR3 was defined following IMGT. Any clonotype with a frequency above 0.1% was counted as a highly expanded clone. Shannon entropy served as the measure of repertoire diversity, while the Gini coefficient captured V-J evenness. Public clonotypes were defined as clonotypes shared by more than one individual. In TCRdb, the public reads were trimmed at Q25 with fastp and aligned with MiXCR, with productive beta chains retained. One record per CDR3 amino acid sequence lists the most common genes and DNA. TCRdb's processing, not the study's, gives the V and J calls here. Across this sample there are fewer than 400,000 distinct CDR3 sequences, with around 19% seen only once. The top ten clonotypes cover roughly 29% of the sample.

Overall results and qualifications from the work: The authors noted that the small sample size was a limitation that may lower accuracy. Persistent disease showed preferential use of TRBV28, TRBJ1-2 and TRBJ2-5, whereas newly diagnosed disease favored TRBV20-1 and TRBJ2-1. Persistent Graves' disease patients showed lower TCR Shannon entropy and fewer highly expanded clones than newly diagnosed patients, suggesting clonal expansion. Because the primary lesion, thyroid tissue, could not be accessed, the study looked at peripheral blood alone. Sequencing and analysis were restricted to the TCR beta chain. Patients with persistent disease shared more public clonotypes (around 2,700) than newly diagnosed patients did (around 930).

The sample's time point label is to be understood as: persistent/refractory GD, antithyroid drugs over 5 years with positive TRAb. RNA was extracted from PBMCs in TRIzol for both TCR sequencing and RNA sequencing. The diagnosis of Graves' disease followed American Thyroid Association guidelines. The patients came from an endocrinology department in Xi'an, China. Each patient gave approximately 10 milliliters of peripheral blood, collected in an EDTA anticoagulant tube. Ficoll Paque Plus density gradient separation was used to isolate PBMCs, and no further T cell sorting was performed. RNA quality was checked with an Agilent 2100 Bioanalyzer and agarose gel, and concentration with a NanoDrop 2000. The CDR1 and CDR2 encoded by the germline V gene (reference sequence) are DFQATT and SNEGSKA. Ends trimmed: V by 1 base, J by 5 bases; bases unmatched to a gene: 9. The CDR3, from cysteine to phenylalanine, totals 16 residues. Of all the DNA, just the CDR3 is kept, 48 bases in frame from base 1.

The rearranged segments are TRBV20-1 and TRBJ2-2; 8 junctional bases match TRBD2. This sequence originates from a female donor with Graves disease. The sample was peripheral blood mononuclear cells (PBMCs), taken when the disease was refractory, from a patient treated with antithyroid drugs. The CDR3 protein is CSARVRSGSGTGELFF. At the DNA level, the sequence is TGCAGTGCTAGAGTTCGGAGCGGGAGTGGAACCGGGGAGCTGTTTTTT.